The 30 T cell receptor beta chains reported below all come from one sample, sequenced in a study of response to subunit inactivated influenza vaccine. TCRdb independently ran MiXCR on the RT-PCR reads; one entry per CDR3 protein. The sample shows roughly 520,000 distinct CDR3 sequences, less than 30% of them seen only once. Here the sequenced sample was CD4+ T cells sorted from PBMCs, taken around 5 days after vaccination. These receptors were obtained from a man aged 50 to 59 who received an inactivated influenza vaccine.

The CDR3 DNA reads TGCAGTGCTTTGACAGGGACAGGCAAAACCTACAATGAGCAGTTCTTC. It yields the protein CSALTGTGKTYNEQFF. The chain uses TRBV20-1 and TRBJ2-1, with 8 bases matching TRBD1. The CDR3 is made up of 16 amino acids. Germline values: CDR1 DFQATT, CDR2 SNEGSKA (reference sequence). The J segment lost 2 bases and the V segment lost 5 bases, leaving 11 bases of the junction unmatched.

This clonotype appeared a few times. In nucleotides, the CDR3 is TGTGCCAGCAGCCAATCCGGGGCAAGAGATACGCAGTATTTT. The encoded protein is CASSQSGARDTQYF. The V gene is TRBV4-2, the J gene TRBJ2-3, with D perhaps assigned TRBD1 or TRBD2 (5 bases each). The CDR3 runs 14 residues. Deletions cut 2 bases from V and 5 bases from J, with 11 bases between. Per germline, CDR1 LGHNA and CDR2 YNFKEQ.

This clonotype was counted only a few times. The chain uses TRBV12-3 or TRBV12-4 and TRBJ2-1; TRBD2 agrees at 11 bases. The CDR3 is made up of 17 amino acids. Germline trimming cut 6 bases from V and 1 base from J; bases unmatched to any gene: 8. Here the CDR3 DNA reads TGTGCCAGCAGCGGTTTAGCGGGAGGGGGGTCCTACAATGAGCAGTTCTTC. Its translation: CASSGLAGGGSYNEQFF.

This chain links TRBV20-1 with TRBJ2-7; perhaps TRBD2 as D (6 bases). V was shortened by 3 bases and J by 0 bases, with 21 bases between the two germline ends. The germline CDR1 and CDR2 sequences are DFQATT and SNEGSKA (reference sequence). The length of the CDR3 is 17 residues. DNA for the CDR3: TGCAGTGCTAGGAACCCTCGGGGCGCGGGGAGCTCCTACGAGCAGTACTTC. This codes for CSARNPRGAGSSYEQYF.

This clonotype has at least ten counts. The rearrangement joins TRBV12-3 or TRBV12-4 to TRBJ1-4; 8 bases are a match to TRBD1. The CDR3 extends over 14 amino acids. The J segment lost 8 bases and the V segment lost 6 bases, leaving 8 bases of the junction unmatched. The CDR3 nucleotides read TGTGCCAGCAGGGGGCAGGGGGCTAGAGAAAAACTGTTTTTT. Amino acids: CASRGQGAREKLFF.

This clonotype was picked up a small number of times. V gene TRBV4-3 combines with J gene TRBJ2-3; 7 positions match TRBD1. This CDR3 region has 15 residues. Germline loops: CDR1 LGHNA, CDR2 YSLEER. Trimming took 5 bases from V and 2 from J; bases not matched to a gene: 7. CDR3 sequence (DNA): TGCGCCAGCAGCGTAACGGGACAGACCACAGATACGCAGTATTTT. Encoded protein: CASSVTGQTTDTQYF.

The CDR3 protein is CASSGERRTEAFF. The CDR3 nucleotides are TGTGCCAGCAGTGGAGAGAGGCGCACTGAAGCTTTCTTT. The chain couples TRBV2 to TRBJ1-1; unclear D gene. Germline values: CDR1 SNHLY, CDR2 FYNNEI. Trimming shortened V by 4 bases and J by 4 bases, and 10 bases separated the two germline ends. CDR3 size: 13 residues.

This clonotype was seen only a few times. The chain is built from TRBV5-1 and TRBJ1-4; D remains unclear. V was trimmed by 2 bases and J by 5 bases, leaving 7 bases between them. Germline CDR1 and CDR2: SGHRS and YFSETQ. The CDR3 is 13 amino acids. CDR3: CASSFEGNEKLFF. The CDR3 DNA is TGCGCCAGCAGCTTTGAAGGGAATGAAAAACTGTTTTTT.

Points on this clonotype: No conserved phenylalanine or tryptophan is present at the end of the CDR3, so a read error is the likely explanation. The genes are TRBV6-2 or TRBV6-3 and TRBJ2-4; D unresolved. There are 15 residues in the CDR3. Trimming removed 0 bases from V and 0 bases from J, with 6 bases in between. Per the germline V gene, CDR1 is MNHEY and CDR2 is SVGEGT. CDR3 residues: CASSYSLLAKNIQYY. The CDR3 DNA sequence: TGTGCCAGCAGTTACTCTCTTCTAGCCAAAAACATTCAGTACTAC.

This chain connects TRBV20-1 to TRBJ2-5, with 9 bases lining up with TRBD2. Germline V lookup: CDR1 DFQATT, CDR2 SNEGSKA (reference sequence). V dropped 4 bases and J dropped 6; count of bases not matched to a gene: 12. The CDR3 is made up of 15 amino acids. CDR3 protein: CSAISALAGTKTQYF. The CDR3 bases are TGCAGTGCTATTTCCGCCCTAGCGGGAACGAAGACCCAGTACTTC.

This clonotype was seen many times. The chain recombines TRBV7-9 with TRBJ2-3, with D maybe TRBD2 (6 bases). V lost 5 bases and J 5 bases, leaving 20 bases between the germline ends. CDR1 SEHNR and CDR2 FQNEAQ come from the germline V gene (reference sequence). The CDR3 sequence is 16 residues long. The CDR3 nucleotides read TGTGCCAGCAGCCCCCAGTTAGCCGGGGGACTAGATACGCAGTATTTT. Residues: CASSPQLAGGLDTQYF.

The chain employs TRBV5-6 and TRBJ1-1; a weak D match, TRBD1 (5 bases). The V gene lost 1 base and the J gene lost 4 bases, with 17 bases spanning the gap. Germline V gene sequence: CDR1 SGHDT, CDR2 YYEEEE. The CDR3 loop spans 16 amino acids. The CDR3 sequence: CASSLIGVPPGTEAFF. DNA of the CDR3: TGTGCCAGCAGCTTGATAGGGGTCCCCCCGGGCACTGAAGCTTTCTTT.

V usage is TRBV7-6 and J usage is TRBJ2-1; 9 bases align to TRBD2. The V and J ends lost 3 bases and 6 bases, in that order; junction bases with no gene match: 6. The CDR3 spans 15 residues. CDR1 and CDR2 from the germline V gene are SGHVS and FNYEAQ. The CDR3 protein is CASSLVGGRANEQFF. In DNA, the CDR3 is TGTGCCAGCAGCTTGGTAGGCGGGAGGGCCAATGAGCAGTTCTTC.

The sample holds a few counts of this clonotype. This sequence joins TRBV4-2 and TRBJ2-3; no reliable D call. Between the trimmed V and J ends, which lost 1 base and 1 base, there was a span of 9 bases. Germline V CDR1 and CDR2: LGHNA, YNFKEQ. This CDR3 is 15 amino acids long. CDR3 bases: TGTGCCAGCAGCCAAGGTCCATACGGCACAGATACGCAGTATTTT. This encodes CASSQGPYGTDTQYF.

The V gene is TRBV12-3 or TRBV12-4, the J gene TRBJ2-1, with TRBD2 matching 9 bases. The CDR3 is 14 amino acids. CDR3 in amino acids: CTDAGGSSYNEQFF. The CDR3 DNA sequence: TGTACCGACGCGGGGGGGAGCTCCTACAATGAGCAGTTCTTC.

This clonotype was counted a few times. The genes are TRBV30 and TRBJ1-2, with a possible D match to TRBD1 (6 bases). Trimming removed 4 bases from V and 3 bases from J, with 9 bases in between. CDR3 length: 12 amino acids. Germline V gene lookup returns CDR1 GTSNPN and CDR2 SVGIG (reference sequence). In DNA, the CDR3 is TGTGCCTGGACAGGGGATTACTATGGCTACACCTTC. Translated, it gives CAWTGDYYGYTF.

This clonotype was found a few times. This chain uses TRBV12-3 or TRBV12-4 with TRBJ2-1; TRBD2 matches at 7 bases. The CDR3 totals 14 residues. Unmatched junction bases numbered 7, after V lost 4 bases and J lost 7 bases. The CDR3, as DNA: TGTGCCAGCAGTTCAACCTCCGGGGGGAATGAGCAGTTCTTC. Translation: CASSSTSGGNEQFF.

In its sample, this clonotype was seen a few times. The chain links TRBV4-3 to TRBJ1-2; no clear D gene. The V gene lost 1 base and the J gene lost 4 bases, with 16 bases spanning the gap. This CDR3 contains 16 residues. From germline, CDR1 is LGHNA and CDR2 YSLEER. The CDR3 here is CASSQGRAVRFYGYTF. DNA of the CDR3: TGCGCCAGCAGCCAAGGGAGGGCGGTGCGCTTCTATGGCTACACCTTC.

The rearrangement links TRBV10-3 to TRBJ2-1; D assignment may be TRBD1 or TRBD2 (5 bases each). Germline V gene sequence: CDR1 ENHRY, CDR2 SYGVKD. Trimming removed 3 bases at V and 2 bases at J, with 11 bases between. The CDR3 covers 15 residues. CDR3 coding DNA: TGTGCCATCAGTGAAGGGGTGGGGGCCTACAATGAGCAGTTCTTC. It encodes CAISEGVGAYNEQFF.

The J gene is TRBJ2-3, the V gene TRBV11-2; possible D gene TRBD1, 6 bases. Germline V gene sequence: CDR1 SGHAT, CDR2 FQNNGV. V was clipped by 5 bases and J by 2 bases, with 17 bases between them. The CDR3 length is 16 residues. CDR3 coding DNA: TGTGCCAGCAGCCCCACGGCAGGGGTATTCACAGATACGCAGTATTTT. This encodes CASSPTAGVFTDTQYF.

This clonotype was picked up a small number of times. The rearrangement uses TRBV12-3 or TRBV12-4 and TRBJ1-2; D is ambiguous. The CDR3 length is 14 residues. The V end lost 6 bases, the J end lost 4 bases, and 15 bases lay between the germline ends. CDR3 loop: CASRPAGLAYGYTF. In nucleotides, the CDR3 is TGTGCCAGCAGACCGGCCGGTCTGGCCTATGGCTACACCTTC.

The rearrangement uses TRBV14 and TRBJ2-7; D is unclear. There are 13 residues in the CDR3. V was trimmed by 1 base and J by 3 bases, leaving 7 bases between them. Germline CDR1 SGHDN, CDR2 FVKESK. The CDR3 bases are TGTGCCAGCAGCCAAGGGGAATACTACGAGCAGTACTTC. Its protein is CASSQGEYYEQYF.

The V call is TRBV20-1, the J call TRBJ2-5; D unclear. Deletions cut 3 bases from V and 0 bases from J, with 11 bases between. The length of the CDR3 is 14 residues. From germline, CDR1 is DFQATT and CDR2 SNEGSKA (reference sequence). The chain's CDR3 is CSASFSGDQETQYF. CDR3 sequence (DNA): TGCAGTGCTAGTTTTAGTGGCGACCAAGAGACCCAGTACTTC.

A few counts support this clonotype. The chain carries TRBV7-9 and TRBJ2-5; TRBD1 is a possible D gene (5 bases). The length of the CDR3 is 14 residues. CDR1 is SEHNR and CDR2 is FQNEAQ in the germline V gene (reference sequence). Trimming pared 2 bases from V and 0 bases from J, leaving 7 bases between. CDR3 amino acids: CASSLRQNQETQYF. The DNA of the CDR3 is TGTGCCAGCAGCTTAAGACAGAACCAAGAGACCCAGTACTTC.

The chain joins TRBV2 to TRBJ2-1; TRBD1 matches at 7 bases. Per the germline V gene, CDR1 is SNHLY and CDR2 is FYNNEI. This CDR3 has 12 residues. The J segment lost 7 bases and the V segment lost 10 bases, leaving 7 bases of the junction unmatched. As DNA, the CDR3 is TGTGCCACTAGACAGGGATGGAATGAGCAGTTCTTC. Its translation: CATRQGWNEQFF. Full variable domain (rest looked up from reference TRBV2 and TRBJ2-1): EPEVTQTPSHQVTQMGQEVILRCVPISNHLYFYWYRQILGQKVEFLVSFYNNEISEKSEIFDDQFSVERPDGSNFTLKIRSTKLEDSAMYFCATRQGWNEQFFGPGTRLTVL.

V is TRBV20-1 and J is TRBJ2-7; TRBD2 matches 8 bases. The germline V gene encodes CDR1 DFQATT and CDR2 SNEGSKA (reference sequence). CDR3 length: 13 amino acids. V shed 5 bases and J 4 bases; nucleotides not matched to a gene: 7. The CDR3 reads CSAGKAGEYEQYF. For the CDR3, the DNA is TGCAGTGCTGGAAAAGCGGGGGAGTACGAGCAGTACTTC.

The genes are TRBV7-9 and TRBJ2-7; D may be TRBD1 (6 bases). V gave up 5 bases and J gave up 4 bases, with 15 bases separating them. CDR1 SEHNR and CDR2 FQNEAQ come from the germline V gene (reference sequence). The CDR3 length is 14 residues. The CDR3 loop reads CASSPFGGEYEQYF. The CDR3 bases are TGTGCCAGCAGCCCATTTGGGGGCGAGTACGAGCAGTACTTC.

The chain is built from TRBV6-5 and TRBJ2-7, with TRBD2 matching over 8 bases. The V segment lost 0 bases and the J segment 2 bases; nucleotides outside the gene matches: 6. The CDR3 covers 16 residues. Looked up from germline, CDR1 is MNHEY and CDR2 is SVGAGI. CDR3 residues: CASSYSIREGTYEQYF. The CDR3 DNA sequence: TGTGCCAGCAGTTACTCGATCCGGGAGGGAACCTACGAGCAGTACTTC.

This clonotype has more than one count but fewer than ten. The V gene is TRBV19, the J gene TRBJ2-2; TRBD2 might be the D (6 bases). CDR3 length equals 15 residues. Germline V gene data show CDR1 as LNHDA and CDR2 as SQIVND (reference sequence). The germline V and J ends were trimmed by 9 bases and 4 bases, with 18 bases remaining between them. As DNA, the CDR3 is TGTGCCAGCTCGTCGGGGGTGACGGTCACCGGGGAGCTGTTTTTT. Protein product: CASSSGVTVTGELFF.

The rearrangement joins TRBV20-1 to TRBJ2-3; 9 bases map to TRBD2. Germline loops: CDR1 DFQATT, CDR2 SNEGSKA (reference sequence). Trimming took 6 bases from V and 3 from J; bases not matched to a gene: 10. There are 15 residues in the CDR3. The CDR3 sequence is CSADPGLAKTDTQYF. The CDR3 coding sequence is TGCAGTGCGGATCCGGGACTAGCAAAGACAGATACGCAGTATTTT.